This TCR beta chain was captured by sequencing in a study of T cells after yellow fever vaccination. Each CDR3 protein gets one entry after TCRdb re-called the 5' RACE reads with MiXCR. The repertoire holds hundreds of thousands of distinct CDR3 sequences, with under 7.5% as singletons. The CDR3 runs to 17 residues. Germline assignment: CDR1 DFQATT and CDR2 SNEGSKA (reference sequence). Trimming took 5 bases from V and 2 from J, leaving 19 bases between them. General study findings and limits: In post-booster samples, most primary-vaccination clones reappeared (about 97% CD4, approximately 91% CD8). Weaker, the secondary response had a peak occurring faster, on day 5 versus 15. From the bulk population, abundant clonotypes could contaminate and appear within FACS-sorted repertoires.

The sample holds a few counts of this clonotype. Its specificity is unknown. This chain connects TRBV20-1 to TRBJ1-6; the D is unclear. The input for sequencing was PBMCs, taken 5 days after the yellow fever booster vaccination. The TCR originated in a man aged 30 to 39 who received the YFV17D yellow fever vaccine. CDR3 nucleotides: TGCAGTGCTCAACCCCAGACTGGGTTAACCTATAATTCACCCCTCCACTTT. This codes for CSAQPQTGLTYNSPLHF.